The clone carrying this T cell receptor (beta chain) has only a few counts. This sample was taken from a study of blood T cell repertoires in COVID-19. Looking at the study overall: Acute-phase and convalescent COVID-19 samples originated in the United States, Italy and Spain. T cells, B-cell-depleted T cells, or PBMCs supplied cDNA or gDNA.

This CDR3 region has 15 residues. Germline CDR1 is SNHLY and CDR2 is FYNNEI. V lost 6 bases to trimming and J lost 4 bases; unmatched junction nucleotides: 9. Authors' analysis steps: Using reference gene primer amplification, nucleated cell counts were estimated. Sequencing was performed with immunoSEQ multiplex PCR; in TCRdb, only in-frame clones are kept and a portion is missing. The DNA was the basis for D and trimming; V, J and clone size are from that table. This table has about 200,000 clones, 80% to 90% appearing once. This TCR came from a woman of 80 years or more with acute or convalescent COVID-19. The chain recombines TRBV2 with TRBJ1-5; 7 bases map to TRBD1. Source material: peripheral blood. CDR3 sequence (DNA): TGTGCCAGCAGAGTCGGACAGGCACCTAATCAGCCCCAGCATTTT. Protein sequence: CASRVGQAPNQPQHF.